These 2 T cell receptor beta chains originate from one sample sequenced in a study of glioma-infiltrating T cells. Using RNA template, CDR3s of TCR alpha and beta were amplified with iRepertoire arm-PCR. TCRdb itself ran the multiplex PCR reads through MiXCR, one entry per CDR3 protein. The table includes approximately 100,000 distinct CDR3 sequences, around 29% detected once. Sequenced input: glioma tissue, nonneoplastic brain tissue, or PBMCs (not recorded which). These receptors originate from a human donor with low-grade glioma or glioblastoma, undergoing nonglioma brain surgery, or in good health (not recorded which).

For this clonotype: A much larger clone is a single base away; this may be a read error. V and J are TRBV28 and TRBJ1-2; 11 bases fit TRBD1. The V gene's germline CDR1 is MDHEN and CDR2 SYDVKM. The CDR3 extends over 16 amino acids. The CDR3 spells CASSFPHGQGAGGYSF. The CDR3 DNA is TGTGCCAGCAGTTTCCCGCATGGACAGGGGGCAGGTGGCTACAGCTTC.

V usage is TRBV7-2 and J usage is TRBJ2-5, with 13 bases fitting TRBD2. This CDR3 is 17 amino acids long. V trimming: 4 bases; J trimming: 5 bases; junction bases outside the gene matches: 10. Germline lookup yields CDR1 SGHTA and CDR2 FQGNSA. The CDR3 sequence is CASSWDTSGGAGETQYF. Written as DNA, the CDR3 is TGTGCCAGCAGCTGGGATACTAGCGGGGGGGCCGGTGAGACCCAGTACTTC.